Below are 25 T cell receptor beta chains sequenced from a single sample in a study of blood T cells in healthy people across ages. The authors ran a second PCR of 7 to 11 cycles using a sample-barcoded 5' primer and a J-beta primer mix. TCRdb called the 5' RACE reads again in MiXCR, with one record for every CDR3 protein. Here the sample spans around 1,700,000 distinct CDR3 sequences, about 30% being singletons. Sequencing input: blood. These receptors came from a woman under 40 in good health.

The gene calls are TRBV3-1 and TRBJ2-1; no definite D call. The CDR3 has 13 amino acids. Germline loops: CDR1 LGHDT, CDR2 YNNKEL (reference sequence). Trimming left V 2 bases short and J 9 bases short, with 11 bases between. This chain's CDR3 is CASSQFPNTEQFF. CDR3 DNA: TGTGCCAGCAGCCAATTCCCCAACACTGAGCAGTTCTTC.

The V and J genes are TRBV5-5 and TRBJ2-1; D might be TRBD2 (5 bases). This CDR3 region has 17 residues. Germline V gene lookup returns CDR1 SGHKS and CDR2 YYEKEE (reference sequence). V lost 4 bases, J lost 0 bases, and 17 bases lay in between. This CDR3 is CASSNRGLPSSYNEQFF. In nucleotides, the CDR3 is TGTGCCAGCAGCAACCGAGGACTGCCGAGCTCCTACAATGAGCAGTTCTTC.

About this clonotype: At one end the junction does not follow the germline gene, possibly because of a read error. J is TRBJ1-2 and V is TRBV9, with D possibly matching TRBD1 (5 bases). CDR3 length: 14 residues. The germline V gene has CDR1 SGDLS and CDR2 YYNGEE. For the CDR3, the DNA is TGTGCCAGCAGCGGACAGATGACTAACTATGGCCACACCTTC. Amino acids: CASSGQMTNYGHTF. Full variable domain (rest looked up from reference TRBV9 and TRBJ1-2): DSGVTQTPKHLITATGQRVTLRCSPRSGDLSVYWYQQSLDQGLQFLIQYYNGEERAKGNILERFSAQQFPDLHSELNLSSLELGDSALYFCASSGQMTNYGHTFGSGTRLTVV.

Ten or more counts support this clonotype. The rearrangement links TRBV6-2 or TRBV6-3 to TRBJ2-6; unclear D gene. With 5 bases removed from V and 2 bases from J, the gap between germline ends came to 7 bases. In germline, CDR1 is MNHEY, CDR2 SVGEGT. This CDR3 comprises 14 residues. For the CDR3, the DNA is TGTGCCAGCAGTCGACAACCTGGGGCCAACGTCCTGACTTTC. Translated, it gives CASSRQPGANVLTF.

This clonotype was seen more than once but under ten times. This chain connects TRBV5-1 to TRBJ1-2; D is ambiguous. From germline, CDR1 is SGHRS and CDR2 YFSETQ. CDR3 length: 12 residues. Trimming shortened V by 5 bases and J by 3 bases, and 8 bases separated the two germline ends. The CDR3 loop is CASSRADYGYTF. The CDR3 DNA sequence: TGCGCCAGCAGTAGGGCGGACTATGGCTACACCTTC.

This clonotype was recorded at least ten times. The CDR3, as DNA: TGTGCCAGCAGTTTTACCCAGGGGTCCTTCACCTTC. Translating it yields CASSFTQGSFTF. This chain connects TRBV28 to TRBJ1-2; a possible D gene is TRBD1 (6 bases). Trimming pared 3 bases from V and 13 bases from J, leaving 15 bases between. Germline CDR1 MDHEN, CDR2 SYDVKM. The CDR3 runs to 12 residues.

This clonotype was detected only a few times. A junction boundary mismatches the germline segment, possibly from a read error. This chain uses TRBV6-6 with TRBJ2-5; D remains ambiguous. The DNA end is more similar to TRBJ2-7, so the J call may be wrong. The germline V gene has CDR1 MNHNY and CDR2 SVGAGI (reference sequence). The CDR3 covers 15 residues. The CDR3 is CVSSPLQDRPYEQYF. CDR3 bases: TGTGTCAGCAGTCCTCTTCAGGACCGACCCTACGAGCAGTACTTC.

The chain couples TRBV4-1 to TRBJ1-4; 7 positions agree with TRBD1. V lost 1 base to trimming and J lost 5 bases; unmatched junction nucleotides: 4. Germline CDR1 is MGHRA and CDR2 is YSYEKL. This CDR3 has 15 amino acids. The CDR3 DNA sequence: TGCGCCAGCAGCCAAGCGGGGACAGTGAATGAAAAACTGTTTTTT. Protein sequence: CASSQAGTVNEKLFF.

This clonotype occurred a few times. V gene TRBV12-3 or TRBV12-4 combines with J gene TRBJ1-1, with 7 bases identical to TRBD1. The junction had 5 bases not matched to a gene; V was cut back by 7 bases and J by 3 bases. This CDR3 is 13 amino acids long. The CDR3 sequence: CASTFQGDTEAFF. The CDR3 DNA reads TGTGCCAGCACCTTTCAGGGGGACACTGAAGCTTTCTTT.

This clonotype was detected only a few times. The gene calls are TRBV10-3 and TRBJ1-2; tentative D call: TRBD1 (6 bases). The CDR3 is 13 amino acids. V gave up 8 bases and J gave up 0 bases, with 10 bases separating them. Germline CDR1 reads ENHRY; CDR2 reads SYGVKD. The chain's CDR3 is CAIYGGTNYGYTF. CDR3 bases: TGTGCCATCTACGGGGGCACTAACTATGGCTACACCTTC.

In this sample, this clonotype turned up many times. This chain uses TRBV5-1 with TRBJ2-7; unclear D gene. Trimming shortened V by 0 bases and J by 2 bases, and 9 bases separated the two germline ends. The CDR3 has 14 amino acids. Germline V CDR1 and CDR2: SGHRS, YFSETQ. CDR3 loop: CASSLGVSAYEQYF. Here the CDR3 DNA reads TGCGCCAGCAGCTTGGGCGTATCCGCCTACGAGCAGTACTTC.

This clonotype was picked up one time. The chain recombines TRBV12-3 or TRBV12-4 with TRBJ1-3; D may be TRBD1 (6 bases). V lost 7 bases and J lost 6, with 16 bases in between. The CDR3 sequence is 14 residues long. CDR3 nucleotides: TGTGCCAGCAACCCCGATAACAGGGAAAACACCATATATTTT. Its protein product is CASNPDNRENTIYF.

In this sample, this clonotype turned up many times. CDR3 protein: CASSSAVGPTRGNIQYF. The CDR3 DNA sequence: TGCGCCAGCAGCTCCGCTGTAGGTCCGACACGGGGAAACATTCAGTACTTC. The V and J genes are TRBV5-1 and TRBJ2-4; possible D gene TRBD2, 5 bases. With 3 bases removed from V and 6 bases from J, the gap between germline ends came to 22 bases. This CDR3 is 17 amino acids long. Germline V gene data show CDR1 as SGHRS and CDR2 as YFSETQ.

V gene TRBV4-1 combines with J gene TRBJ2-3; D ambiguous. Germline CDR1 reads MGHRA; CDR2 reads YSYEKL. The CDR3 is 15 amino acids. Trimming removed 2 bases at V and 2 bases at J, with 11 bases between. CDR3 in DNA: TGCGCCAGCAGCCAAAAAAACTACCTCACAGATACGCAGTATTTT. It translates to CASSQKNYLTDTQYF.

Of note for this clonotype: No conserved phenylalanine or tryptophan ends this CDR3, so it is likely a read error. The rearrangement joins TRBV6-2 or TRBV6-3 to TRBJ1-1; the D is unclear. The CDR3 extends over 15 amino acids. Trimming shortened V by 0 bases and J by 0 bases, and 8 bases separated the two germline ends. Germline CDR1 reads MNHEY; CDR2 reads SVGEGT. CDR3 bases: TGTGCCAGCAGTTACTCCGGGAGAATGAACACTGAAGCTTTCTGT. Its protein product is CASSYSGRMNTEAFC.

There are many counts of this clonotype. The chain couples TRBV7-2 to TRBJ2-5, with unresolved D. Germline CDR1 is SGHTA and CDR2 is FQGNSA. The V and J ends lost 3 bases and 1 base respectively, with 6 bases between them. This CDR3 contains 13 residues. The CDR3 bases are TGTGCCAGCAGCTTTGTCCTCCAAGAGACCCAGTACTTC. Translating gives CASSFVLQETQYF.

This clonotype was seen at least ten times. This chain joins TRBV27 and TRBJ2-7; TRBD2 matches at 7 bases. Germline values: CDR1 MNHEY, CDR2 SMNVEV (reference sequence). The CDR3 contains 14 residues. V dropped 0 bases and J dropped 3; count of bases not matched to a gene: 2. CDR3 nucleotides: TGTGCCAGCAGTTTATCGTCTAGCGGCTACGAGCAGTACTTC. Translation gives CASSLSSSGYEQYF.

This clonotype was detected ten times or more. The chain carries TRBV9 and TRBJ2-7; D could derive from TRBD1 or TRBD2 (5 bases each). The CDR3 sequence is 15 residues long. Germline V gene data show CDR1 as SGDLS and CDR2 as YYNGEE. Trimming cost V 0 bases and J 3 bases, with 13 bases left between them. DNA for the CDR3: TGTGCCAGCAGCGTAGGGGGGACGGTCGGCTACGAGCAGTACTTC. Amino acid sequence: CASSVGGTVGYEQYF.

The chain combines TRBV7-2 with TRBJ2-1; TRBD2 is a possible D gene (5 bases). CDR1 is SGHTA and CDR2 is FQGNSA in the germline V gene. V lost 0 bases and J lost 15, with 12 bases in between. The CDR3 has 12 amino acids. The CDR3 is CTSSLASGSPFF. For the CDR3, the DNA is TGTACCAGCAGCTTAGCAAGTGGGAGCCCGTTCTTC.

The chain couples TRBV9 to TRBJ2-1; TRBD2 aligns across 8 bases. The CDR3 is 14 residues long. V lost 0 bases to trimming and J lost 9 bases; unmatched junction nucleotides: 5. The germline V gene encodes CDR1 SGDLS and CDR2 YYNGEE. This CDR3 is CASSVEDGRGEQFF. The CDR3 DNA sequence: TGTGCCAGCAGCGTAGAAGACGGGAGGGGTGAGCAGTTCTTC.

This clonotype came up once. The chain combines TRBV5-1 with TRBJ2-1, with TRBD2 identical over 11 bases. CDR1 is SGHRS and CDR2 is YFSETQ in the germline V gene. The CDR3 loop spans 15 amino acids. V gave up 0 bases and J gave up 10 bases; unmatched junction bases: 6. The CDR3 sequence is CASSLDGASGREQFF. The CDR3 coding sequence is TGCGCCAGCAGCTTGGACGGGGCTAGCGGGAGGGAGCAGTTCTTC.

This sequence joins TRBV5-1 and TRBJ1-2; TRBD1 aligns across 9 bases. Germline V lookup: CDR1 SGHRS, CDR2 YFSETQ. The V segment lost 7 bases and the J segment 2 bases; nucleotides outside the gene matches: 6. CDR3 length equals 14 residues. CDR3 sequence reads: CASGPDRGNYGYTF. The DNA of the CDR3 is TGCGCCAGCGGCCCGGACAGGGGAAACTATGGCTACACCTTC.

The genes are TRBV5-4 and TRBJ2-4; the D gene is possibly TRBD2 (7 bases). Germline CDR1 reads SGHNT; CDR2 reads YYREEE (reference sequence). Between the trimmed V and J ends, which lost 1 base and 13 bases, there was a span of 24 bases. CDR3 length equals 16 residues. CDR3 nucleotide sequence: TGTGCCAGCAGCTTGTATGCGGGGGCATACGCAGGAGAGCAGTACTTC. Translated, it gives CASSLYAGAYAGEQYF. Using reference TRBV5-4 and TRBJ2-4 for the parts outside the CDR3, the full variable domain is ETGVTQSPTHLIKTRGQQVTLRCSSQSGHNTVSWYQQALGQGPQFIFQYYREEENGRGNFPPRFSGLQFPNYSSELNVNALELDDSALYLCASSLYAGAYAGEQYFGAGTRLSVL.

This clonotype was found many times. CDR3 in amino acids: CSASQGAGEKLFF. The CDR3 DNA follows: TGCAGTGCTTCACAGGGGGCGGGAGAAAAACTGTTTTTT. The chain has TRBV20-1 and TRBJ1-4; 9 positions match TRBD1. The CDR3 is 13 residues long. The V and J ends lost 5 bases and 8 bases, in that order; junction bases with no gene match: 6. Germline V gives CDR1 DFQATT, CDR2 SNEGSKA (reference sequence).

About this clonotype itself: Given a much more abundant clone one base away, this may be a read error. The gene calls are TRBV12-3 or TRBV12-4 and TRBJ1-1; D is ambiguous. V lost 8 bases to trimming and J lost 6 bases, with 16 bases between them. The CDR3 runs 13 residues. The CDR3 nucleotides read TGTGCCAGCCGCCGACGGGGTGTGGCTGAAGCTTTCTTT. It codes for CASRRRGVAEAFF.